This T cell receptor beta chain derives from a study of blood T cell repertoires in COVID-19. Turning to the study itself: Specimens from acute and convalescent COVID-19 originated in the United States, Italy and Spain. Nucleic acid was either cDNA or gDNA, and it came from T cells, B-cell-depleted T cells, or PBMCs.

The V end lost 0 bases, the J end lost 5 bases, and 8 bases lay between the germline ends. CDR3 length: 13 amino acids. Germline V gives CDR1 SGHRS, CDR2 YFSETQ. Authors' data handling: Reference gene primer amplification gave estimated nucleated cell counts. This table comes from immunoSEQ multiplex PCR, and its TCRdb copy is limited to in-frame clones, with some not included. V, J and clone size were drawn from that table, and D and trimming were deduced from the DNA. The sample has about 260,000 clones; around 87% are singletons. The chain joins TRBV5-1 to TRBJ1-1; D possibly corresponds to TRBD1 (6 bases). This receptor was identified in a woman aged 40-49 years who had recovered from COVID-19. Sequenced input: peripheral blood. DNA of the CDR3: TGCGCCAGCAGCTTGGCAGGGGAGACTGAAGCTTTCTTT. Translation: CASSLAGETEAFF.